This T cell receptor (beta chain) originates from a study of T cells expressing NK-cell markers. Germline CDR1 PRHDT, CDR2 FYEKMQ (reference sequence). The CDR3 covers 17 residues. What made the TCR beta cDNA was 5'RACE template switching with UMIs. One entry per CDR3 protein, without DNA, is what TCRdb gives after re-calling the 5' RACE reads. This repertoire includes 150,000 to 180,000 distinct CDR3 sequences. Sequenced: blood T cells: a sorted CD56 or NKG2C T cell subset, CD4+ or CD8+ T cells, or bulk PBMC T cells (not recorded which). This chain joins TRBV13 and TRBJ2-3; TCRdb names TRBD2, which stays unverified in the absence of DNA. The TCR comes from a woman between 45 and 65 years old in good health. The CDR3 loop reads CASSFGTSGPPRNTQYF.